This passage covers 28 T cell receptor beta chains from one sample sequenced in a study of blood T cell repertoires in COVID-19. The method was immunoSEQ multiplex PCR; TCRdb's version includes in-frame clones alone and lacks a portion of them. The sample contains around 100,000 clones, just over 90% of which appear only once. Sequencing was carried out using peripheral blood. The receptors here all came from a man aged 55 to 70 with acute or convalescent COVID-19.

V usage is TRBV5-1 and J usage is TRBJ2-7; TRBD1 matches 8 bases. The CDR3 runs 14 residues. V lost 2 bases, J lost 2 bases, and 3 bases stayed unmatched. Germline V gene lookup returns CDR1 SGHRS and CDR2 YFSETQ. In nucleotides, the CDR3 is TGCGCCAGCAGCTTCGGGACAGGAGCCTACGAGCAGTACTTC. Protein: CASSFGTGAYEQYF.

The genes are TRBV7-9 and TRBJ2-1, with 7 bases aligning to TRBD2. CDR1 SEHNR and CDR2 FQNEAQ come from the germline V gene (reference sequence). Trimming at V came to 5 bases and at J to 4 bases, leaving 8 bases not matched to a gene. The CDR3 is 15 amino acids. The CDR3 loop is CASSHPASGYNEQFF. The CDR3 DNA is TGTGCCAGCAGCCACCCCGCTAGCGGATACAATGAGCAGTTCTTC.

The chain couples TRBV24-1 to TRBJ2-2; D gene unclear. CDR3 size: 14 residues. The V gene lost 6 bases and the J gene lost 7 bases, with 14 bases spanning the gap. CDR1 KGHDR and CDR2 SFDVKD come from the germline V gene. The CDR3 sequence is CATSKSPVIGELFF. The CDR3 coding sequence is TGTGCCACCAGTAAGAGTCCTGTCATCGGGGAGCTGTTTTTT.

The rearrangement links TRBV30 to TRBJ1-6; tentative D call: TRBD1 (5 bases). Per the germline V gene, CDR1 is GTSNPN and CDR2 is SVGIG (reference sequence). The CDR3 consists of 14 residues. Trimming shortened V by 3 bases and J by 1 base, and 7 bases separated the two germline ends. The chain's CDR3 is CAWSPGSYNSPLHF. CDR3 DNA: TGTGCCTGGAGCCCAGGGTCCTATAATTCACCCCTCCACTTT.

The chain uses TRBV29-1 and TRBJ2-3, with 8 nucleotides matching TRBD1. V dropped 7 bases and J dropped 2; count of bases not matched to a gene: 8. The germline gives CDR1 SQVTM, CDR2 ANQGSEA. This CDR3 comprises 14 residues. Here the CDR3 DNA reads TGCAGCGCCGCGGACAGGGTGGTCACAGATACGCAGTATTTT. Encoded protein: CSAADRVVTDTQYF.

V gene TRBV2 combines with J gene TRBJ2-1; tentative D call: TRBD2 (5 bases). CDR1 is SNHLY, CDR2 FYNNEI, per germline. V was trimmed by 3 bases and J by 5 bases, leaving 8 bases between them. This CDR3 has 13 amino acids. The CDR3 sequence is CASSDDYNNEQFF. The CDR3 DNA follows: TGTGCCAGCAGTGATGACTACAACAATGAGCAGTTCTTC.

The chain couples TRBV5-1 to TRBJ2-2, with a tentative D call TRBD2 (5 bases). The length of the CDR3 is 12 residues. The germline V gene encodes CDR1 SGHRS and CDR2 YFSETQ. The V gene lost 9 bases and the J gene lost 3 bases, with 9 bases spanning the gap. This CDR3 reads CATLGDTGELFF. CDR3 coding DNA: TGCGCCACACTAGGCGACACCGGGGAGCTGTTTTTT.

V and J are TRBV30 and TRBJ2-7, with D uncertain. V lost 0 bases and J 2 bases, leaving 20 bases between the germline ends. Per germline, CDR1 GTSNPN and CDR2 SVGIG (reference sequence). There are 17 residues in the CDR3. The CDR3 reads CAWSVLFARTKTYEQYF. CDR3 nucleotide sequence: TGTGCCTGGAGTGTATTATTTGCTAGAACAAAAACCTACGAGCAGTACTTC. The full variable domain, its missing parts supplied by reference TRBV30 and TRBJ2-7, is SQTIHQWPATLVQPVGSPLSLECTVEGTSNPNLYWYRQAAGRGLQLLFYSVGIGQISSEVPQNLSASRPQDRQFILSSKKLLLSDSGFYLCAWSVLFARTKTYEQYFGPGTRLTVT.

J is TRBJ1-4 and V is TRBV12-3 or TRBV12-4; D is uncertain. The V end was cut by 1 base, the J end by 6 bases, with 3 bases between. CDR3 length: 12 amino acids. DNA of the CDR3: TGTGCCAGCAGTTTAGTAGATGAAAAACTGTTTTTT. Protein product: CASSLVDEKLFF.

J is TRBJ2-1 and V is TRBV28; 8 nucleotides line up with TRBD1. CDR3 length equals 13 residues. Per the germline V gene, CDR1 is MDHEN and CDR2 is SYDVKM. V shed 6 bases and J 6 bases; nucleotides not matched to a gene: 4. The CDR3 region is CASSPQGANEQFF. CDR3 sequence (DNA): TGTGCCAGCAGCCCCCAGGGGGCCAATGAGCAGTTCTTC.

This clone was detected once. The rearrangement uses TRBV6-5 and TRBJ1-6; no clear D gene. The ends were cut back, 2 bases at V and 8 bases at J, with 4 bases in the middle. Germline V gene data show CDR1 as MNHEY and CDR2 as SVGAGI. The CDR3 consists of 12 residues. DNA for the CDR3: TGTGCCAGCAGTTACCCAGATTCACCCCTCCACTTT. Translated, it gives CASSYPDSPLHF.

In DNA, the CDR3 is TGTGCCAGCAGCTCCCTAAGAGGTACTTACTATGGCTACACCTTC. It codes for CASSSLRGTYYGYTF. The chain employs TRBV11-2 and TRBJ1-2, with no clear D. Trimming left V 4 bases short and J 3 bases short, with 15 bases between. The length of the CDR3 is 15 residues. Germline CDR1 and CDR2: SGHAT and FQNNGV.

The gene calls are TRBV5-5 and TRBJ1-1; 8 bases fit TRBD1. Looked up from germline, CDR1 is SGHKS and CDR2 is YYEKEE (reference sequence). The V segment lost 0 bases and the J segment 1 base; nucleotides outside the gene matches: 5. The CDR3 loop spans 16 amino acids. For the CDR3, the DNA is TGTGCCAGCAGCTTGGCCGTGACAGGGGCGAACACTGAAGCTTTCTTT. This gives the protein CASSLAVTGANTEAFF. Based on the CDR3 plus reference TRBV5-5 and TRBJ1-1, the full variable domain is DAGVTQSPTHLIKTRGQQVTLRCSPISGHKSVSWYQQVLGQGPQFIFQYYEKEERGRGNFPDRFSARQFPNYSSELNVNALLLGDSALYLCASSLAVTGANTEAFFGQGTRLTVV.

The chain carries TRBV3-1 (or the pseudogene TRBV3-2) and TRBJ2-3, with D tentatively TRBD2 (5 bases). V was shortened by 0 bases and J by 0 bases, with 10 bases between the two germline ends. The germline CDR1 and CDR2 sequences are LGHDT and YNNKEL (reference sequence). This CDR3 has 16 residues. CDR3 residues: CASSQDSGISTDTQYF. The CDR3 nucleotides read TGTGCCAGCAGCCAAGATTCCGGGATAAGCACAGATACGCAGTATTTT.

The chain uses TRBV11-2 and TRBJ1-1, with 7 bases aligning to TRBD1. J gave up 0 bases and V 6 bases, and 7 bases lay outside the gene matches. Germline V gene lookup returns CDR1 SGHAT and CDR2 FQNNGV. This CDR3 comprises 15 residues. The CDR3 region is CASRSVGQMNTEAFF. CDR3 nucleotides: TGTGCCAGCAGATCAGTGGGACAGATGAACACTGAAGCTTTCTTT.

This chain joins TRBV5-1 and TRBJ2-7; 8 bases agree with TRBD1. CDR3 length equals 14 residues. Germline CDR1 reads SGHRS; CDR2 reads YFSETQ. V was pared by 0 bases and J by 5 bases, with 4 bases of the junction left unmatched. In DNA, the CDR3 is TGCGCCAGCAGCTTGGGGACAGGGAACCACGAGCAGTACTTC. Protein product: CASSLGTGNHEQYF.

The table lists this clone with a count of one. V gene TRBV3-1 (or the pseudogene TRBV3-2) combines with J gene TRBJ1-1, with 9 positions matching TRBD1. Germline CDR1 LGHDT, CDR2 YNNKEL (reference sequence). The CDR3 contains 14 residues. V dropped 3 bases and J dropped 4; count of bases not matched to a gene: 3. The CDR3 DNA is TGTGCCAGCAGCCAGCGGGACAGGGTCACTGAAGCTTTCTTT. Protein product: CASSQRDRVTEAFF.

The CDR3 protein is CASSERGIRVYGYTF. CDR3 nucleotide sequence: TGTGCCAGCAGTGAACGGGGGATTCGGGTATATGGCTACACCTTC. V is TRBV2 and J is TRBJ1-2; weak D call: TRBD1 (5 bases). Trimming shortened V by 2 bases and J by 5 bases, and 15 bases separated the two germline ends. Germline assignment: CDR1 SNHLY and CDR2 FYNNEI. The CDR3 totals 15 residues.

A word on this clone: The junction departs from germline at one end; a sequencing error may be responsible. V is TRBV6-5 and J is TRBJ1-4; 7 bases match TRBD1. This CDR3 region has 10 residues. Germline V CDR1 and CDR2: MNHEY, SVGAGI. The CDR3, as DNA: TGTGCCAGTGACAGGGAAACACTGTTTTTT. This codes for CASDRETLFF.

The CDR3 nucleotides read TGTGCCAGCAGCTTATTAGCGGGTAGTAATGAGCAGTTCTTC. Translation gives CASSLLAGSNEQFF. The chain joins TRBV7-8 to TRBJ2-1, with TRBD2 identical over 7 bases. The CDR3 totals 14 residues. Trimming cost V 2 bases and J 7 bases; bases outside gene matches: 5. In germline, CDR1 is SGHVS, CDR2 FQNEAQ.

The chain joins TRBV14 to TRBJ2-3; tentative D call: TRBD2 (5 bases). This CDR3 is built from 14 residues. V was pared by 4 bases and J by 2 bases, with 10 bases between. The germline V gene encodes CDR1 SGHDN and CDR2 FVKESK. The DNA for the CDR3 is TGTGCCAGCAGCCCTCGGACTGTCACAGATACGCAGTATTTT. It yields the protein CASSPRTVTDTQYF.

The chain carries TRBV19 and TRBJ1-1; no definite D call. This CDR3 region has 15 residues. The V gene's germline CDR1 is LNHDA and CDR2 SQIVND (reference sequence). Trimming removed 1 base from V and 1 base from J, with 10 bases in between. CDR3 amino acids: CASSIGRAWNTEAFF. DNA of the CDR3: TGTGCCAGTAGTATAGGGAGGGCCTGGAACACTGAAGCTTTCTTT.

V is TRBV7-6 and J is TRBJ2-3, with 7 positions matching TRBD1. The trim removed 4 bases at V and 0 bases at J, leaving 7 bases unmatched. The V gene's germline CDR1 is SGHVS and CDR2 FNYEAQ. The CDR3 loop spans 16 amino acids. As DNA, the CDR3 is TGTGCCAGCAGCTGGGGACAGTCGCTTAGCACAGATACGCAGTATTTT. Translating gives CASSWGQSLSTDTQYF.

CDR3 coding DNA: TGTGCCAGTAGTACTTCGACAGATTCACCCCTCCACTTT. Protein product: CASSTSTDSPLHF. The chain uses TRBV19 and TRBJ1-6, with a weak D call TRBD1 (5 bases). The CDR3 is 13 amino acids. From germline, CDR1 is LNHDA and CDR2 SQIVND (reference sequence). V was pared by 4 bases and J by 8 bases, with 9 bases between.

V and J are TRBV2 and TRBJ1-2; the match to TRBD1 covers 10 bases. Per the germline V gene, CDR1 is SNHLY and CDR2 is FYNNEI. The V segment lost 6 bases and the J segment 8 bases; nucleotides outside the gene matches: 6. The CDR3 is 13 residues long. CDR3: CASRTGGGGGYTF. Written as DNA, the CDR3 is TGTGCCAGCAGGACAGGGGGCGGAGGGGGCTACACCTTC.

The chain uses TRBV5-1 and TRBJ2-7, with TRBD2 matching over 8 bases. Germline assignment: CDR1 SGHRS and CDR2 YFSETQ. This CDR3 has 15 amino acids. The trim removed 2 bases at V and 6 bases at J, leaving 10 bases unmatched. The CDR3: CASSLGTRGGTEQYF. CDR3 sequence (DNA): TGCGCCAGCAGCTTAGGGACGCGCGGGGGGACCGAGCAGTACTTC. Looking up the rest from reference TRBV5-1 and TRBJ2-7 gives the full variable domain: KAGVTQTPRYLIKTRGQQVTLSCSPISGHRSVSWYQQTPGQGLQFLFEYFSETQRNKGNFPGRFSGRQFSNSRSEMNVSTLELGDSALYLCASSLGTRGGTEQYFGPGTRLTVT.

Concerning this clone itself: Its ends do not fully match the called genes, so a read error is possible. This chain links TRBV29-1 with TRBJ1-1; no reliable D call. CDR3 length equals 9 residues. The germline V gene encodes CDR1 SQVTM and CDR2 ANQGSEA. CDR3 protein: CSVETEVLF. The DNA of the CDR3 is TGCAGCGTTGAGACGGAGGTACTTTTT.

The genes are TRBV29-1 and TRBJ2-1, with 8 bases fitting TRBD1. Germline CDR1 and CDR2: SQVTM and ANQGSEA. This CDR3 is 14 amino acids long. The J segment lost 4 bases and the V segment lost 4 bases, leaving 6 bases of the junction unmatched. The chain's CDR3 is CSVGSDRVYNEQFF. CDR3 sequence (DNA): TGCAGCGTTGGTTCGGACAGGGTATACAATGAGCAGTTCTTC.